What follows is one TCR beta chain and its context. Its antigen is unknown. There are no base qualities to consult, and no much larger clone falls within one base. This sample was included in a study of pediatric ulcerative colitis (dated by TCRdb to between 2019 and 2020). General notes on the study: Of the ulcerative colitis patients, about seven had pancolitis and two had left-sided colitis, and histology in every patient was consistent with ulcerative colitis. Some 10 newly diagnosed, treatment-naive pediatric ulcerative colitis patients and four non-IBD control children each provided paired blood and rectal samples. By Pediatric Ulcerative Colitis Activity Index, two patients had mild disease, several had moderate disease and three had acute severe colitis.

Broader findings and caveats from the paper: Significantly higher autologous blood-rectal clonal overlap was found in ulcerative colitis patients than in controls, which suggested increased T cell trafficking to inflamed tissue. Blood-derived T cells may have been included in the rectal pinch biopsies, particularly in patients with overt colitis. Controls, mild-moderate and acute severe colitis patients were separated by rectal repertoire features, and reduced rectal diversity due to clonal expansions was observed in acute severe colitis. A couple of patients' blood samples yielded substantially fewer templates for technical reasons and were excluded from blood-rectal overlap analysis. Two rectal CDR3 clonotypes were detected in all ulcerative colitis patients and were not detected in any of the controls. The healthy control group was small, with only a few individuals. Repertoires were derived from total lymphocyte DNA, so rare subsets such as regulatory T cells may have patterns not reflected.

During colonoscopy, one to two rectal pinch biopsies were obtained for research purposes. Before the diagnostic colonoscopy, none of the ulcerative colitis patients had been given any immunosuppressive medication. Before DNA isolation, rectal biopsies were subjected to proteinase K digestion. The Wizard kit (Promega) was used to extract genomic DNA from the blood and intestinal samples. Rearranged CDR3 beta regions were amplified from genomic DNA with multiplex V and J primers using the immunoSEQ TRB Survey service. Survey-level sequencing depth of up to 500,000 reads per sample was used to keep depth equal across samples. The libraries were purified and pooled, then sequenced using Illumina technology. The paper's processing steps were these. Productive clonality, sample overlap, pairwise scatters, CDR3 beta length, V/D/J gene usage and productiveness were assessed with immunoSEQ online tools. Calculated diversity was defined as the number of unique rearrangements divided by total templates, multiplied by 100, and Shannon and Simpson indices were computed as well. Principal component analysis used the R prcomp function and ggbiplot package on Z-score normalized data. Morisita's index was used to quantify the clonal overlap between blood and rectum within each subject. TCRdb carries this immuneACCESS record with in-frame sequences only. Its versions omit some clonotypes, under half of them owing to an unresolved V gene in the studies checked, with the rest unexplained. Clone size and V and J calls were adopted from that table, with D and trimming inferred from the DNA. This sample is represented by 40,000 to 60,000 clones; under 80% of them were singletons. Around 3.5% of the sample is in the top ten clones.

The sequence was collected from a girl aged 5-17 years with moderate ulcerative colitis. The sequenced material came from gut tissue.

The DNA reads as follows: TGCGCCAGCAGCTTGAATAGGGCAGGGGCTGAAAAACTGTTTTTT. Protein translation: CASSLNRAGAEKLFF. The rearrangement joined TRBV5-1 to TRBJ1-4, and TRBD1 may be the D gene, going by 6 matching bases. Taken from the germline V gene, the CDR1 and CDR2 loops are SGHRS and YFSETQ. V drops 1 base and J drops 7 bases, leaving 14 bases in between. From its cysteine to its phenylalanine, the CDR3 spans 15 amino acids. Solely the CDR3 DNA is kept, with 45 bases framed from the first base.